This T cell receptor beta chain is drawn from a study of blood T cell repertoires in acute mononucleosis (TCRdb year 2020). Background for the entire study: To capture the primary response, acute-phase samples were obtained within 2 weeks of when symptoms began. A mean blood EBV load of approximately 3.8 log10 genome copies per million B cells was observed during acute infection, and a mean blood EBV load of 2.5 to 3 was observed at convalescence. During acute infection, mean YVL-BR-specific and GLC-BM-specific cells made up about 2% and 1% of blood CD8 T cells. Findings and caveats that apply to the study as a whole: Only three donors were included in the cohort, so group averages were based on very few individuals. Although only 7% to 9% of unique acute clonotypes carried over into convalescence, these persisting clonotypes made up most of the response, and the remainder were seemingly replaced by new, diverse de novo clonotypes. Because only a fraction of each donor's blood was analyzed, sampling error might partly account for the low clonotype overlap between the acute and convalescent samples.

According to the study, the label for this sample's time point signals: acute infectious mononucleosis, at clinical presentation within 2 weeks of symptom onset (visit 1). The study tracked CD8 T cell responses to two immunodominant EBV epitopes, BRLF1 109 (YVL-BR) and BMLF1 280 (GLC-BM), over primary infection. Primary EBV infection was taken to be indicated by a positive serum heterophile antibody test and EBV viral capsid antigen-specific IgM. As a first step, magnetic positive selection (MACS) was used to enrich total CD8 T cells from the PBMCs. A FACSAria III was used to sort live CD3+ CD8+ tetramer+ cells to over 90% purity. Cell sorting used a PE-conjugated tetramer carrying the BMLF1 280-288 peptide. Directly ex vivo after tetramer sorting, the TCR repertoires of EBV epitope-specific CD8 T cells were deep-sequenced at acute infection and at convalescence. Donors were a few people aged about 18 to 30 with clinical acute infectious mononucleosis and laboratory evidence of primary EBV infection. Heparinized peripheral blood was drawn at clinical presentation with mononucleosis symptoms and again about 6 months later. Ficoll-Paque density gradient centrifugation was used to isolate PBMCs.

Of note for this clone: No DNA is shown, since the ends of the CDR3 on it are uncertain; the CDR3 is the one TCRdb lists.

Total RNA from at least 9,500 sorted tetramer+ CD8 T cells was reverse transcribed into cDNA for TCR profiling. PCR with primers that anneal to V and J regions amplified CDR3 regions and added unique molecular identifiers to track templates. TCRalpha and TCRbeta chains were profiled using the immunoSEQ platform, including its sequencing and error-correction standards. In the authors' own workflow: Clonal copy numbers were corrected for sequencing and PCR errors, and CDR3s were defined according to IMGT conventions. Analysis was restricted to productive rearrangements and was performed with immunoSEQ Analyzer versions 2.0 and 3.0, and gene-pairing frequencies were further processed in Microsoft Excel. Circos plots were used to visualize V-J pairings, and MEME plus a custom motifSearch program were used to find CDR3 motifs. The probability of generation of TCR sequences was calculated using the OLGA algorithm. Clonotypes seen at both visits were designated persistent, clonotypes seen only acutely were designated nonpersistent, and clonotypes seen only at convalescence were designated de novo. A public TCR was defined as an amino acid clonotype used by more than one donor. Not all clones reach the TCRdb copy of this immuneACCESS table, which keeps in-frame sequences only. Checked studies attribute under half of the gap to unresolved V genes and leave the rest unexplained. The V and J calls and clone size were taken over from that table, and D and trimming were inferred from the DNA. The sample table contains roughly 2,500 clones; only one count was recorded for roughly 65% of them. The top ten clones comprise 40% to 65% of the sample.

The starting material was EBV GLC epitope tetramer+ CD8+ T cells sorted from PBMCs, obtained during acute infectious mononucleosis. Read against the paper, the sample's cell subset or site label means: CD8 T cells binding tetramer with EBV BMLF1 280-288 peptide (GLC-BM). The sequence came from a woman under 30 with infectious mononucleosis caused by EBV.

The CDR3 region: CNVGSQGTNEKLFFF. The V and J genes are TRBV29-1 and TRBJ1-4; the table gives TRBD1 as D, unverified against the DNA. CDR1 SQVTM and CDR2 ANQGSEA were looked up in the germline V gene. The CDR3 numbers 15 residues from cysteine through phenylalanine.